These 16 T cell receptor beta chains were sequenced from one sample in a study of post-analysis software for immune sequencing data. These TCRs are of unknown antigen specificity. Libraries were made from TCR beta cDNA, and they carried unique molecular identifiers. One entry per CDR3 protein, called by TCRdb with MiXCR from the PCR reads. Among hundreds of thousands of distinct CDR3 sequences listed, roughly 40% were seen once. General observations from the study: About five TRBV segments, including TRBV5-6, TRBV5-1 and TRBV20-1, were more frequent in patients than controls.

The sequenced sample was blood. The receptors were gathered from a girl between 2 and 10 years old with multiple sclerosis.

The chain uses TRBV3-1 and TRBJ2-4; TRBD2 matches 10 bases. CDR3 length: 21 residues. J was trimmed by 0 bases and V by 4 bases; bases with no gene match: 18. The germline V gene has CDR1 LGHDT and CDR2 YNNKEL (reference sequence). CDR3 region: CASSPLLGLADKSLAKNIQYF. In DNA form, the CDR3 reads TGTGCCAGCAGCCCCCTCCTTGGACTAGCGGATAAAAGCCTAGCCAAAAACATTCAGTACTTC.

The CDR3 bases are TGCAGCGTTGAAGATCCAGGGGAGGACCCCTACGAGCAGTACTTC. Its translation is CSVEDPGEDPYEQYF. The V gene is TRBV29-1, the J gene TRBJ2-7; D may match TRBD1 or TRBD2 (6 bases each). V was cut by 0 bases and J by 2 bases, with 14 bases left in between. CDR3 size: 15 residues. The germline gives CDR1 SQVTM, CDR2 ANQGSEA.

This clonotype was seen just once. This chain joins TRBV6-6 and TRBJ2-7, with D hard to call. Germline V gene lookup returns CDR1 MNHNY and CDR2 SVGAGI (reference sequence). The length of the CDR3 is 13 residues. V lost 0 bases and J lost 5, with 8 bases in between. The CDR3 DNA reads as TGTGCCAGCAGTTACTCGAAGACCGACGAGCAGTACTTC. Encoded protein: CASSYSKTDEQYF.

A few counts support this clonotype. The V and J genes are TRBV29-1 and TRBJ2-1; TRBD1 is a possible D gene (6 bases). This CDR3 has 15 residues. Germline loops: CDR1 SQVTM, CDR2 ANQGSEA. V was clipped by 1 base and J by 8 bases, with 18 bases between them. The CDR3 sequence: CSVEVGTPQRYEQFF. The CDR3 DNA follows: TGCAGCGTTGAAGTAGGGACACCACAGCGCTATGAGCAGTTCTTC.

This clonotype was counted between two and nine times. This chain joins TRBV6-5 and TRBJ2-3; 8 bases align to TRBD1. With V trimmed by 6 bases and J by 6 bases, 8 bases remained unmatched. The germline V gene encodes CDR1 MNHEY and CDR2 SVGAGI. There are 14 residues in the CDR3. The CDR3 DNA reads as TGTGCCAGCAGGTCCGACAGGGGTGTGGATACGCAGTATTTT. Its protein is CASRSDRGVDTQYF.

The sample holds a few counts of this clonotype. The V gene is TRBV27, the J gene TRBJ2-7; D gene unclear. Per germline, CDR1 MNHEY and CDR2 SMNVEV (reference sequence). The CDR3 loop spans 13 amino acids. The V end was cut by 1 base, the J end by 4 bases, with 8 bases between. The CDR3 DNA reads as TGTGCCAGCAGTTTATTTGTAGGGTACGAGCAGTACTTC. It specifies CASSLFVGYEQYF.

The chain carries TRBV20-1 and TRBJ2-7; D unresolved. Trimming took off 1 base at V and 4 bases at J, with 20 bases between the two ends. Per germline, CDR1 DFQATT and CDR2 SNEGSKA (reference sequence). The CDR3 extends over 16 amino acids. The CDR3 region is CSARGESIPIEYEQYF. CDR3 bases: TGCAGTGCTAGAGGTGAAAGTATCCCCATTGAATACGAGCAGTACTTC.

CDR3 DNA: TGCAGTGCCAGACCCCCGACGACAGGGGTGAACACTGAAGCTTTCTTT. It encodes CSARPPTTGVNTEAFF. The J gene is TRBJ1-1, the V gene TRBV20-1, with 8 bases lining up with TRBD1. The CDR3 is made up of 16 amino acids. Germline CDR1 reads DFQATT; CDR2 reads SNEGSKA (reference sequence). V gave up 6 bases and J gave up 0 bases; unmatched junction bases: 12.

This clonotype was counted a few times. The rearrangement uses TRBV7-2 and TRBJ2-1; D is uncertain. The germline V gene encodes CDR1 SGHTA and CDR2 FQGNSA. This CDR3 comprises 16 residues. Trimming removed 4 bases from V and 0 bases from J, with 13 bases in between. CDR3 nucleotide sequence: TGTGCCAGCAGCTACCAGATCTCGAGCTCCTACAATGAGCAGTTCTTC. It translates to CASSYQISSSYNEQFF. The complete variable domain, with remaining parts taken from reference TRBV7-2 and TRBJ2-1, reads GAGVSQSPSNKVTEKGKDVELRCDPISGHTALYWYRQSLGQGLEFLIYFQGNSAPDKSGLPSDRFSAERTGGSVSTLTIQRTQQEDSAVYLCASSYQISSSYNEQFFGPGTRLTVL.

This clonotype was recorded a few times. The V gene is TRBV12-3 or TRBV12-4, the J gene TRBJ2-1; 8 bases fit TRBD2. The CDR3 has 16 residues. V was clipped by 5 bases and J by 5 bases; unmatched bases: 11. This CDR3 reads CASSPGLVGVHNEQFF. The CDR3 nucleotides read TGTGCCAGCAGTCCGGGACTAGTGGGGGTCCACAATGAGCAGTTCTTC.

The chain is built from TRBV10-3 and TRBJ2-2; tentatively, D is TRBD1 (5 bases). CDR1 and CDR2 (germline): ENHRY, SYGVKD. V gave up 8 bases and J gave up 3 bases, with 13 bases separating them. This CDR3 is 14 amino acids long. CDR3 in amino acids: CAIGAGPHTGELFF. CDR3 nucleotide sequence: TGTGCCATCGGGGCAGGGCCGCACACCGGGGAGCTGTTTTTT.

The chain combines TRBV4-1 with TRBJ1-1, with a tentative D call TRBD1 (5 bases). Germline CDR1 is MGHRA and CDR2 is YSYEKL. V lost 2 bases and J 1 base, leaving 8 bases between the germline ends. This CDR3 has 14 amino acids. The CDR3 DNA follows: TGCGCCAGCAGCCAACCTGACAGGAACACTGAAGCTTTCTTT. Its translation is CASSQPDRNTEAFF.

This chain connects TRBV4-1 to TRBJ2-7; D is undetermined. The V end lost 0 bases, the J end lost 1 base, and 10 bases lay between the germline ends. The CDR3 spans 15 residues. Per the germline V gene, CDR1 is MGHRA and CDR2 is YSYEKL. CDR3 amino acids: CASSQDSIKSYEQYF. CDR3 coding DNA: TGCGCCAGCAGCCAAGACAGCATTAAGTCCTACGAGCAGTACTTC.

This clonotype was seen a handful of times. The chain employs TRBV5-1 and TRBJ2-1, with 7 bases matching TRBD2. The germline CDR1 and CDR2 sequences are SGHRS and YFSETQ. The CDR3 spans 13 residues. V was pared by 4 bases and J by 4 bases, with 2 bases of the junction left unmatched. This chain's CDR3 is CASSTAGYNEQFF. In nucleotides, the CDR3 is TGCGCCAGCAGCACAGCGGGGTACAATGAGCAGTTCTTC.

The J gene is TRBJ2-7, the V gene TRBV28, with 16 bases matching TRBD2. Losses at the gene ends were 5 bases for V and 4 bases for J; bases not matched to a gene: 11. This CDR3 region has 18 residues. The germline V gene encodes CDR1 MDHEN and CDR2 SYDVKM. The CDR3 loop reads CASSRSGLAGGHQYEQYF. The DNA of the CDR3 is TGTGCCAGCAGTCGTTCGGGACTAGCGGGAGGGCACCAGTACGAGCAGTACTTC.

This clonotype was counted a few times. The chain employs TRBV7-9 and TRBJ2-7; TRBD1 matches at 12 bases. The end of the DNA is better explained by TRBJ2-5, so the J call may be wrong. The V gene's germline CDR1 is SEHNR and CDR2 FQNEAQ (reference sequence). This CDR3 comprises 17 residues. The CDR3 region is CASSAKTGTGGSETQYF. The DNA of the CDR3 is TGTGCCAGCAGCGCTAAAACCGGGACAGGGGGCTCAGAGACCCAGTACTTC.